The sequence of this TCR beta chain was determined in a study of identical twins. CDR1 MGHRA and CDR2 YSYEKL come from the germline V gene. This CDR3 is built from 13 residues. Concerning this clonotype itself: An end of the junction does not agree with germline; a read error may underlie this.

From the 5' RACE reads, TCRdb called clonotypes with MiXCR, one entry per CDR3 protein. This table holds 300,000 to 400,000 distinct CDR3 sequences, around 9% found once. This TCR was recovered from a woman aged 45-59 years in good health. Sequencing was performed on naive T cells sorted from blood. J is TRBJ2-4 and V is TRBV4-1, with 9 bases lining up with TRBD2. The CDR3 DNA sequence: TGCGCCAGCAGCCAAGGAGAGGGACTAGCCATCAACTTC. Translated, it gives CASSQGEGLAINF.